The present T cell receptor (beta chain) was sequenced within a study of blood T cells in healthy people across ages. With a J-beta primer mix and a sample-barcoded 5' primer, a second PCR ran about 7 to 11 cycles. A template-switch adaptor with 12 random nucleotides tagged each cDNA molecule. Any given sample supplied a minimum of 3 million CDR3-containing paired-end reads. TCRdb re-derived calls from the 5' RACE reads in MiXCR, one entry per CDR3 protein. Altogether about 1.6 million distinct CDR3 sequences are present, 34% being singletons, with the ten largest covering roughly 12%. V dropped 3 bases and J dropped 2; count of bases not matched to a gene: 2. The germline V gene has CDR1 LNHNV and CDR2 YYDKDF (reference sequence). This CDR3 region has 16 residues. In the case of this clonotype: Its antigen is unknown.

Findings and caveats of the study: Investigators treated diversity estimates from one million T cells as underestimates. More naive CD4+ cells and higher diversity marked long-lived donors relative to aged donors.

The clonotype comes from a woman aged 25 to 39 in good health. This chain uses TRBV15 with TRBJ2-3; 13 bases are a match to TRBD2. Sequencing was carried out using blood. The CDR3 sequence: CATSSGLAGVTDTQYF. DNA for the CDR3: TGTGCCACCAGCAGCGGACTAGCGGGGGTCACAGATACGCAGTATTTT.